This T cell receptor beta chain derives from a study of blood T cell repertoires in COVID-19. About the research overall: Sources were T cells, B-cell-depleted T cells, or PBMCs; the material itself was cDNA or gDNA.

Participants were aged about 18 to 89 years, lived in 24 US areas, and enrolled virtually. All recovered Cohort 3 donors got two negative PCRs, got clearance, or saw symptom resolution. The germline CDR1 and CDR2 sequences are LNHNV and YYDKDF (reference sequence). The CDR3 extends over 15 amino acids. Between the trimmed V and J ends, which lost 0 bases and 4 bases, there was a span of 9 bases. The table came from immunoSEQ multiplex PCR; TCRdb's copy has only in-frame clones and leaves some out. The table has roughly 260,000 clones, 90% to 95% seen once. The sample was PBMCs or T cells enriched from blood (not recorded which). This chain links TRBV15 with TRBJ1-4; the D gene is possibly TRBD1 (5 bases). The clonotype comes from a young woman who had recovered from COVID-19. CDR3 nucleotides: TGTGCCACCAGCAGAGATAGGGGTGGTAATGAAAAACTGTTTTTT. This translates into CATSRDRGGNEKLFF.